The source of this T cell receptor (beta chain) is a study of T cell changes during pregnancy in multiple sclerosis. CDR3 length: 13 residues. The germline gives CDR1 MNHEY, CDR2 SMNVEV (reference sequence). Trimming shortened V by 7 bases and J by 0 bases, and 9 bases separated the two germline ends. Method: immunoSEQ multiplex PCR; TCRdb's copy keeps in-frame clones and lacks some. This table has 25,000 to 30,000 clones, approximately 81% appearing once. The clonotype was recovered from a female donor with multiple sclerosis, enrolled in a pregnancy study. Sequencing was performed on CD8+ T cells from peripheral blood mononuclear cells, taken after pregnancy. The V and J genes are TRBV27 and TRBJ1-1; D is uncertain. Here the CDR3 DNA reads TGTGCCAGCACACTAGTCCTGAACACTGAAGCTTTCTTT. Amino acids: CASTLVLNTEAFF.